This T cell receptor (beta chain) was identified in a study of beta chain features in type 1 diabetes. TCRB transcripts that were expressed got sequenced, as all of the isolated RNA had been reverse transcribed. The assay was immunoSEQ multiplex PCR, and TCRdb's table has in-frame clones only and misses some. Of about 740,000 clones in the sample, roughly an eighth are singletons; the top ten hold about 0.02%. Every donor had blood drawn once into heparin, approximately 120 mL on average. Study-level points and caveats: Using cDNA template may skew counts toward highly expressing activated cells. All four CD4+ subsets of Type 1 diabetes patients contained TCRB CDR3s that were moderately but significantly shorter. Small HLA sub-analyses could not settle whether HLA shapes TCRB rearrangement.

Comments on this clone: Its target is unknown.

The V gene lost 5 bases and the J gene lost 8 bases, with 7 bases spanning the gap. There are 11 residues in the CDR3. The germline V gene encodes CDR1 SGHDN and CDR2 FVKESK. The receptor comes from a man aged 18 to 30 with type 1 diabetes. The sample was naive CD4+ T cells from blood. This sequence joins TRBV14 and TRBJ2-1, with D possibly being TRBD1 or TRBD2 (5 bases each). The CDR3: CASSSGHEQFF. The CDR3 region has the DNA TGTGCCAGCAGCTCGGGGCATGAGCAGTTCTTC.